These 23 T cell receptor beta chains came from one sample sequenced in a study of shared clonotypes between healthy human individuals. Libraries were prepared by immunoSEQ multiplex PCR; TCRdb keeps only in-frame clonotypes and omits some of them. The sample lists around 2,000,000 clones, 85% to 95% occurring once. The specimen sequenced was naive CD4+ T cells sorted from blood. This sample's subset: CD45RA+ positively selected. The receptors derive from a man younger than 35 in good health.

Concerning this clone: This same CDR3 is encoded by further DNA sequences in the sample. This chain connects TRBV9 to TRBJ1-2, with TRBD1 matching 7 bases. In germline, CDR1 is SGDLS, CDR2 YYNGEE. The CDR3 totals 13 residues. V lost 0 bases, J lost 8 bases, and 4 bases stayed unmatched. CDR3 sequence (DNA): TGTGCCAGCAGCGTAGACAGGGGTCAGGGCTACACCTTC. It is translated as CASSVDRGQGYTF. The whole variable domain, remainder taken from reference TRBV9 and TRBJ1-2, is DSGVTQTPKHLITATGQRVTLRCSPRSGDLSVYWYQQSLDQGLQFLIQYYNGEERAKGNILERFSAQQFPDLHSELNLSSLELGDSALYFCASSVDRGQGYTFGSGTRLTVV.

As to this clone: The same CDR3 arises from other DNA sequences in this sample as well. This chain uses TRBV6-5 with TRBJ2-7; D could derive from TRBD1 or TRBD2 (6 bases each). The CDR3 length is 15 residues. Germline V gene lookup returns CDR1 MNHEY and CDR2 SVGAGI. V was trimmed by 0 bases and J by 1 base, leaving 10 bases between them. CDR3 coding DNA: TGTGCCAGCAGTTACTCAGGGGGAGGTTCCTACGAGCAGTACTTC. Its protein product is CASSYSGGGSYEQYF.

The V and J genes are TRBV19 and TRBJ1-2; D remains ambiguous. The ends were cut back, 4 bases at V and 6 bases at J, with 12 bases in the middle. The germline CDR1 and CDR2 sequences are LNHDA and SQIVND (reference sequence). CDR3 length: 13 residues. CDR3 loop: CASSTSQRNGYTF. The DNA for the CDR3 is TGTGCCAGTAGTACTTCACAGCGTAATGGCTACACCTTC.

The J gene is TRBJ2-7, the V gene TRBV18; D might be TRBD1 (5 bases). The germline V and J ends were trimmed by 0 bases and 2 bases, with 14 bases remaining between them. The CDR3 length is 16 residues. Per germline, CDR1 KGHSH and CDR2 LQKENI. The CDR3 DNA reads TGTGCCAGCTCACCACCAGGGGCTCCTGGTACCTACGAGCAGTACTTC. Protein product: CASSPPGAPGTYEQYF.

The chain carries TRBV6-5 and TRBJ2-2, with D possibly matching TRBD2 (6 bases). Trimming took off 5 bases at V and 7 bases at J, with 17 bases between the two ends. Germline values: CDR1 MNHEY, CDR2 SVGAGI. The CDR3 spans 15 residues. The CDR3 bases are TGTGCCAGCAGTCTAATAGGAGGGTTAGGCGGGGAGCTGTTTTTT. It translates to CASSLIGGLGGELFF.

This clone was picked up one time. This chain joins TRBV23-1 and TRBJ1-1, with D possibly matching TRBD1 (6 bases). TRBV23-1 is labeled an ORF, and its function is uncertain. The V end lost 4 bases, the J end lost 5 bases, and 11 bases lay between the germline ends. The CDR3 spans 13 residues. The CDR3 nucleotides read TGCGCCAGCAGTCGGCCAGGGGAAACTGAAGCTTTCTTT. Translating gives CASSRPGETEAFF.

This chain uses TRBV7-2 with TRBJ2-7, with 13 bases identical to TRBD2. V trimming: 6 bases; J trimming: 3 bases; junction bases outside the gene matches: 2. This CDR3 has 14 amino acids. Germline V lookup: CDR1 SGHTA, CDR2 FQGNSA. Here the CDR3 reads CASRRLAGGYEQYF. CDR3 coding DNA: TGTGCCAGCAGGCGACTAGCGGGAGGCTACGAGCAGTACTTC.

This rearrangement joins TRBV6-5 to TRBJ2-1; 13 bases fit TRBD2. Trimming at V came to 6 bases and at J to 9 bases, leaving 8 bases not matched to a gene. Germline V gene lookup returns CDR1 MNHEY and CDR2 SVGAGI. The CDR3 has 15 amino acids. CDR3 sequence (DNA): TGTGCCAGCAGCAGCCGGACTAGCGGGAGTCTTGAGCAGTTCTTC. Translating gives CASSSRTSGSLEQFF.

V usage is TRBV30 and J usage is TRBJ1-6; TRBD1 aligns across 8 bases. Germline V gives CDR1 GTSNPN, CDR2 SVGIG (reference sequence). The CDR3 loop spans 15 amino acids. With V trimmed by 2 bases and J by 5 bases, 5 bases remained unmatched. This chain's CDR3 is CAWSTGQGDNSPLHF. The CDR3, as DNA: TGTGCCTGGAGTACCGGACAGGGTGATAATTCACCCCTCCACTTT. Full variable domain (rest looked up from reference TRBV30 and TRBJ1-6): SQTIHQWPATLVQPVGSPLSLECTVEGTSNPNLYWYRQAAGRGLQLLFYSVGIGQISSEVPQNLSASRPQDRQFILSSKKLLLSDSGFYLCAWSTGQGDNSPLHFGNGTRLTVT.

The chain has TRBV6-1 and TRBJ1-6; weak D call: TRBD1 (5 bases). The CDR3 totals 18 residues. V lost 1 base and J lost 0, with 13 bases in between. Germline V gene data show CDR1 as MNHNS and CDR2 as SASEGT. CDR3 sequence: CASSEGGGRSSYNSPLHF. DNA for the CDR3: TGTGCCAGCAGTGAAGGTGGGGGAAGGAGCTCCTATAATTCACCCCTCCACTTT.

The chain is built from TRBV7-2 and TRBJ1-4, with a tentative D call TRBD1 (5 bases). This CDR3 spans 14 amino acids. V lost 5 bases, J lost 4 bases, and 11 bases lay in between. Per the germline V gene, CDR1 is SGHTA and CDR2 is FQGNSA. CDR3 amino acids: CASSPTGGNEKLFF. CDR3 sequence (DNA): TGTGCCAGCAGCCCGACTGGGGGTAATGAAAAACTGTTTTTT.

V is TRBV7-2 and J is TRBJ2-7, with 11 bases that match TRBD2. The V gene end was trimmed by 5 bases and the J gene end by 0 bases; junction bases not matched to a gene: 6. From germline, CDR1 is SGHTA and CDR2 FQGNSA. The CDR3 spans 16 residues. CDR3 bases: TGTGCCAGCAGCGTAACTAGCGGGGGAAGCTCCTACGAGCAGTACTTC. Amino acid sequence: CASSVTSGGSSYEQYF.

The chain links TRBV18 to TRBJ2-3; 7 bases match TRBD1. V lost 2 bases to trimming and J lost 14 bases; unmatched junction nucleotides: 4. Germline lookup yields CDR1 KGHSH and CDR2 LQKENI. The CDR3 length is 11 residues. The CDR3 is CASSPGQAAYF. In nucleotides, the CDR3 is TGTGCCAGCTCACCAGGACAGGCCGCGTATTTT.

This chain links TRBV30 with TRBJ2-3; 13 bases fit TRBD2. The length of the CDR3 is 15 residues. Germline CDR1 GTSNPN, CDR2 SVGIG (reference sequence). J gave up 4 bases and V 5 bases, and 6 bases lay outside the gene matches. The CDR3: CAWGGLAGKSDTQYF. The CDR3, as DNA: TGTGCCTGGGGGGGACTAGCGGGGAAATCAGATACGCAGTATTTT.

This rearrangement joins TRBV7-6 to TRBJ2-1; 12 bases align to TRBD2. V shed 5 bases, J shed 7 bases, and the junction held 15 bases outside the gene matches. The CDR3 contains 18 residues. Germline values: CDR1 SGHVS, CDR2 FNYEAQ. The CDR3 protein is CASSHGLAGRSLWNEQFF. CDR3 sequence (DNA): TGTGCCAGCAGCCATGGACTAGCGGGAAGATCGTTGTGGAATGAGCAGTTCTTC.

The chain employs TRBV19 and TRBJ1-5, with TRBD1 matching over 12 bases. CDR1 LNHDA and CDR2 SQIVND come from the germline V gene (reference sequence). The junction had 4 bases not matched to a gene; V was cut back by 6 bases and J by 4 bases. CDR3 length equals 15 residues. This CDR3 is CASSPGQGANQPQHF. The CDR3 DNA follows: TGTGCCAGTAGCCCGGGACAGGGGGCAAATCAGCCCCAGCATTTT. Using reference TRBV19 and TRBJ1-5 for the parts outside the CDR3, the full variable domain is DGGITQSPKYLFRKEGQNVTLSCEQNLNHDAMYWYRQDPGQGLRLIYYSQIVNDFQKGDIAEGYSVSREKKESFPLTVTSAQKNPTAFYLCASSPGQGANQPQHFGDGTRLSIL.

This chain connects TRBV6-6 to TRBJ1-5; 10 positions agree with TRBD1. There are 15 residues in the CDR3. J lost 3 bases, V lost 6 bases, and 5 bases had no gene match. CDR1 is MNHNY and CDR2 is SVGAGI in the germline V gene (reference sequence). This CDR3 is CASSDRGRTNQPQHF. In DNA form, the CDR3 reads TGTGCCAGCAGCGACAGGGGGCGAACCAATCAGCCCCAGCATTTT.

The chain couples TRBV14 to TRBJ2-2, with D possibly being TRBD1 or TRBD2 (5 bases each). CDR1 and CDR2 from the germline V gene are SGHDN and FVKESK. V lost 1 base and J lost 3, with 6 bases in between. The CDR3 loop spans 14 amino acids. CDR3 protein: CASSQGGDTGELFF. The CDR3 coding sequence is TGTGCCAGCAGCCAAGGAGGGGACACCGGGGAGCTGTTTTTT.

The V call is TRBV10-3, the J call TRBJ2-1, with TRBD2 matching 11 bases. The CDR3 loop spans 16 amino acids. Germline V gene data show CDR1 as ENHRY and CDR2 as SYGVKD. The trim removed 0 bases at V and 5 bases at J, leaving 3 bases unmatched. CDR3 in amino acids: CAISESGTSGDNEQFF. In DNA form, the CDR3 reads TGTGCCATCAGTGAGTCTGGGACTAGCGGTGACAATGAGCAGTTCTTC.

The chain joins TRBV6-6 to TRBJ2-7, with D perhaps TRBD1 or TRBD2 (5 bases each). The CDR3 totals 14 residues. The V gene lost 4 bases and the J gene lost 1 base, with 11 bases spanning the gap. Germline assignment: CDR1 MNHNY and CDR2 SVGAGI (reference sequence). CDR3 residues: CASSSHEGSYEQYF. In nucleotides, the CDR3 is TGTGCCAGCAGTTCCCATGAGGGGTCCTACGAGCAGTACTTC.

CDR3 protein: CASRKGRINSYEQYF. The CDR3 DNA reads TGTGCCAGCCGCAAGGGGAGGATAAACTCCTACGAGCAGTACTTC. The rearrangement links TRBV11-2 to TRBJ2-7, with D possibly being TRBD2 (6 bases). The CDR3 sequence is 15 residues long. Germline assignment: CDR1 SGHAT and CDR2 FQNNGV. V was cut by 8 bases and J by 0 bases, with 17 bases left in between.

CDR3 in DNA: TGTGCCAGCAGCTCCGGACTAGCGGGACCTAGCACAGATACGCAGTATTTT. This translates into CASSSGLAGPSTDTQYF. V gene TRBV5-4 combines with J gene TRBJ2-3, with 12 positions matching TRBD2. The CDR3 totals 17 residues. The junction had 5 bases not matched to a gene; V was cut back by 3 bases and J by 0 bases. Germline loops: CDR1 SGHNT, CDR2 YYREEE (reference sequence).

The chain recombines TRBV14 with TRBJ1-1, with no clear D. Germline CDR1 SGHDN, CDR2 FVKESK. This CDR3 spans 16 amino acids. The V gene lost 5 bases and the J gene lost 1 base, with 17 bases spanning the gap. This CDR3 is CASSSTTRLWNTEAFF. The CDR3 coding sequence is TGTGCCAGCAGCTCTACAACCCGCCTTTGGAACACTGAAGCTTTCTTT.